This is a list of T cell receptor beta chains from one sample in a study of OX40 agonist ivuxolimab in advanced cancers. This table comes from immunoSEQ multiplex PCR, and its TCRdb copy is limited to in-frame clones, with some not included. The sample lists some 74,000 clones, roughly 86% occurring once. The sample in question was CD4+ or CD8+ T cells sorted from blood, obtained in a trial of the OX40 agonist ivuxolimab. These receptors all come from an adult with an advanced solid tumor such as melanoma, head and neck, liver or kidney cancer. Each CDR3 is given with its conserved first and last residue. The order of the fields is V gene, CDR3 length, J gene, D gene, clone size, CDR3 protein, CDR3 DNA. The D gene is left open where the match is weak. Part of the rows lack a size; the others show once, few, many or a class for expanded clones.

V: TRBV7-8; length: 11; J: TRBJ2-7; D: .; size: .; CDR3: CASGPSWEQYF; DNA: TGTGCCAGCGGGCCCAGCTGGGAGCAGTACTTC
V: TRBV25-1; length: 13; J: TRBJ2-5; D: .; size: .; CDR3: CASSDPYQETQYF; DNA: TGTGCCAGCAGTGATCCGTACCAAGAGACCCAGTACTTC
V: TRBV28; length: 14; J: TRBJ1-2; D: .; size: .; CDR3: CASSPTRRFYGYTF; DNA: TGTGCCAGCAGTCCAACAAGGAGGTTCTATGGCTACACCTTC
V: TRBV12-5; length: 15; J: TRBJ2-1; D: .; size: .; CDR3: CASGLSGTDYNEQFF; DNA: TGTGCTAGTGGTTTATCCGGGACGGACTACAATGAGCAGTTCTTC
V: TRBV27; length: 18; J: TRBJ2-3; D: .; size: once; CDR3: CASSLPVNPRANTDTQYF; DNA: TGTGCCAGCAGTTTACCCGTAAACCCTAGGGCTAACACAGATACGCAGTATTTT
V: TRBV6-5; length: 16; J: TRBJ2-1; D: .; size: .; CDR3: CASSSGAGGPYNEQFF; DNA: TGTGCCAGCAGTTCCGGGGCTGGCGGTCCGTACAATGAGCAGTTCTTC
V: TRBV7-3; length: 16; J: TRBJ1-2; D: TRBD1; size: .; CDR3: CASSTRDSRRIYGYTF; DNA: TGTGCCAGCAGCACCCGGGACAGCAGGAGGATATATGGCTACACCTTC
V: TRBV19; length: 14; J: TRBJ2-1; D: TRBD2; size: .; CDR3: CASKASGGNNEQFF; DNA: TGTGCCAGTAAAGCTAGCGGGGGGAACAATGAGCAGTTCTTC
V: TRBV10-1; length: 16; J: TRBJ1-6; D: .; size: once; CDR3: CASSDGIGSYNSPLHF; DNA: TGCGCCAGCAGTGACGGGATTGGCTCCTATAATTCACCCCTCCACTTT
V: TRBV7-6; length: 16; J: TRBJ2-7; D: TRBD2; size: .; CDR3: CASSLVAGGPSYEQYF; DNA: TGTGCCAGCAGCTTAGTAGCGGGGGGGCCCTCCTACGAGCAGTACTTC
V: TRBV6-5; length: 11; J: TRBJ2-5; D: .; size: .; CDR3: CASRRQETQYF; DNA: TGTGCCAGCAGGCGCCAAGAGACCCAGTACTTC
V: TRBV5-1; length: 16; J: TRBJ2-5; D: TRBD2; size: few; CDR3: CASSFAGTSVGETQYF; DNA: TGCGCCAGCAGCTTTGCCGGGACTAGCGTCGGAGAGACCCAGTACTTC
V: TRBV19; length: 13; J: TRBJ2-1; D: .; size: .; CDR3: CASSRQDLNEQFF; DNA: TGTGCCAGTAGTCGTCAGGACCTCAATGAGCAGTTCTTC
V: TRBV19; length: 14; J: TRBJ1-3; D: .; size: once; CDR3: CASIQGGFGNTIYF; DNA: TGTGCCAGTATCCAGGGAGGATTTGGAAACACCATATATTTT
V: TRBV11-2; length: 14; J: TRBJ2-2; D: TRBD2; size: .; CDR3: CASSPNTGGGELFF; DNA: TGTGCCAGCAGCCCTAACACGGGGGGCGGGGAGCTGTTTTTT
V: TRBV28; length: 15; J: TRBJ1-2; D: .; size: once; CDR3: CARSFPGGPNYGYTF; DNA: TGTGCCAGAAGTTTCCCAGGTGGCCCTAACTATGGCTACACCTTC
V: TRBV27; length: 15; J: TRBJ2-7; D: .; size: few; CDR3: CASSQPGTALWEQYF; DNA: TGTGCCAGCAGTCAACCCGGGACGGCACTATGGGAGCAGTACTTC
V: TRBV7-9; length: 16; J: TRBJ2-1; D: .; size: .; CDR3: CASSLIRGSSYNEQFF; DNA: TGTGCCAGCAGCTTAATAAGGGGAAGCTCCTACAATGAGCAGTTCTTC
V: TRBV29-1; length: 13; J: TRBJ1-4; D: .; size: few; CDR3: CSVGYRINEKLFF; DNA: TGCAGCGTTGGGTACAGGATTAATGAAAAACTGTTTTTT
V: TRBV5-1; length: 15; J: TRBJ1-4; D: .; size: .; CDR3: CASSPSSSTNEKLFF; DNA: TGCGCCAGCAGCCCCTCTTCTTCAACTAATGAAAAACTGTTTTTT
V: TRBV28; length: 14; J: TRBJ1-5; D: TRBD1; size: .; CDR3: CASSSGTGIQPQHF; DNA: TGTGCCAGCAGTTCCGGGACAGGGATACAGCCCCAGCATTTT
V: TRBV6-5; length: 13; J: TRBJ1-2; D: .; size: .; CDR3: CASRLGGDYGYTF; DNA: TGTGCCAGCAGGCTCGGAGGGGACTATGGCTACACCTTC
V: TRBV5-4; length: 14; J: TRBJ2-2; D: .; size: .; CDR3: CATKNREETGELFF; DNA: TGTGCCACCAAAAACAGGGAGGAGACCGGGGAGCTGTTTTTT
V: TRBV7-2; length: 13; J: TRBJ2-3; D: .; size: .; CDR3: CASTPAGADTQYF; DNA: TGTGCCAGCACCCCCGCCGGCGCAGATACGCAGTATTTT
V: TRBV6-5; length: 14; J: TRBJ2-1; D: .; size: .; CDR3: CASHGGASYNEQFF; DNA: TGTGCCAGCCATGGGGGGGCCTCCTACAATGAGCAGTTCTTC
V: TRBV10-3; length: 12; J: TRBJ2-5; D: .; size: .; CDR3: CAISSNQETQYF; DNA: TGTGCCATCAGCAGTAATCAAGAGACCCAGTACTTC
V: TRBV19; length: 15; J: TRBJ2-1; D: .; size: .; CDR3: CASSVGDSSYNEQFF; DNA: TGTGCCAGTAGTGTCGGAGATAGCTCCTACAATGAGCAGTTCTTC
V: TRBV6-5; length: 15; J: TRBJ2-7; D: .; size: .; CDR3: CATTWVGNGAYEQYF; DNA: TGTGCCACCACATGGGTAGGGAACGGCGCCTACGAGCAGTACTTC
V: TRBV7-9; length: 15; J: TRBJ2-7; D: TRBD2; size: .; CDR3: CASSLQREGFYEQYF; DNA: TGTGCCAGCAGCCTACAACGGGAGGGGTTTTACGAGCAGTACTTC
V: TRBV19; length: 12; J: TRBJ1-5; D: .; size: many; CDR3: CASTNSNQAQHF; DNA: TGTGCCAGTACTAATTCCAACCAGGCCCAGCATTTT
V: TRBV21-1; length: 18; J: TRBJ1-3; D: .; size: .; CDR3: CASSKEGGRQTSGNTIYF; DNA: TGTGCCAGCAGCAAAGAGGGGGGACGGCAAACCTCTGGAAACACCATATATTTT